Listed here are 17 T cell receptor beta chains from one sample, sequenced in a study of shared clonotypes between healthy human individuals. TCRdb keeps only in-frame clones here, not all; method: immunoSEQ multiplex PCR. The sample shows hundreds of thousands of clones, approximately 95% of them seen only once. In the naive CD8 group, cells lacked CD45RO and were positively selected for CCR7, so terminally differentiated effector memory CD45RA+ cells were left out. The sequenced sample was naive CD8+ T cells sorted from blood. The receptor set was obtained from a woman in her twenties or thirties in good health.

The chain carries TRBV7-9 and TRBJ2-3; unclear D gene. Trimming stripped 1 base from V and 5 bases from J, with 1 base between. This CDR3 spans 11 amino acids. Per the germline V gene, CDR1 is SEHNR and CDR2 is FQNEAQ (reference sequence). The CDR3 DNA reads TGTGCCAGCAGCTTAGAAGATACGCAGTATTTT. Residues: CASSLEDTQYF.

V is TRBV16 and J is TRBJ2-4; TRBD1 matches 9 bases. This CDR3 is 16 amino acids long. V gave up 2 bases and J gave up 4 bases; unmatched junction bases: 6. Germline CDR1 reads KGHSY; CDR2 reads FQNENV. CDR3 sequence (DNA): TGTGCCAGCAGCCAAAAGATAGGACAGGGGAAAAACATTCAGTACTTC. Its protein is CASSQKIGQGKNIQYF.

V usage is TRBV10-1 and J usage is TRBJ2-3; TRBD1 aligns across 10 bases. V gave up 3 bases and J gave up 5 bases; unmatched junction bases: 26. Germline assignment: CDR1 WNHNN and CDR2 SYGVQD (reference sequence). This CDR3 is 22 amino acids long. CDR3 DNA: TGCGCCAGCAGTGACCTGATCCGGGACAGGGGAGGGCTGCAATATGTAAGAGATACGCAGTATTTT. Translated, it gives CASSDLIRDRGGLQYVRDTQYF.

The gene calls are TRBV4-1 and TRBJ2-7; perhaps TRBD1 as D (6 bases). The CDR3 extends over 16 amino acids. V lost 0 bases, J lost 5 bases, and 17 bases lay in between. Germline V gene data show CDR1 as MGHRA and CDR2 as YSYEKL. CDR3 sequence: CASSQERRPEGDEQYF. The CDR3 coding sequence is TGCGCCAGCAGCCAAGAGCGGCGTCCCGAGGGGGACGAGCAGTACTTC.

V usage is TRBV11-2 and J usage is TRBJ2-3; TRBD2 matches 9 bases. Germline loops: CDR1 SGHAT, CDR2 FQNNGV. This CDR3 comprises 18 residues. V lost 5 bases, J lost 2 bases, and 14 bases stayed unmatched. CDR3 loop: CASSPTTFAGGDTDTQYF. CDR3 in DNA: TGTGCCAGCAGCCCCACCACCTTTGCGGGAGGGGACACAGATACGCAGTATTTT.

This chain connects TRBV27 to TRBJ2-5; no reliable D call. The DNA end favors TRBJ2-7, so the J call may be wrong. The length of the CDR3 is 12 residues. Germline V CDR1 and CDR2: MNHEY, SMNVEV (reference sequence). CDR3 nucleotides: TGTGCCAGCAGTTCTGGCCCCTACGAGCAGTACTTC. Residues: CASSSGPYEQYF.

This chain connects TRBV27 to TRBJ1-1; D possibly corresponds to TRBD1 (6 bases). This CDR3 contains 14 residues. V was cut by 6 bases and J by 4 bases, with 15 bases left in between. Per the germline V gene, CDR1 is MNHEY and CDR2 is SMNVEV (reference sequence). CDR3 nucleotides: TGTGCCAGCAGGTACGGACAGTCGGGCACTGAAGCTTTCTTT. It is translated as CASRYGQSGTEAFF.

The rearrangement uses TRBV28 and TRBJ2-3; 8 bases line up with TRBD1. V lost 5 bases to trimming and J lost 9 bases; unmatched junction nucleotides: 16. Germline V lookup: CDR1 MDHEN, CDR2 SYDVKM. The CDR3 contains 16 residues. CDR3 bases: TGTGCCAGCAGTCCACTTCTCCTACAGGGGGGTACCACGCAGTATTTT. Protein product: CASSPLLLQGGTTQYF.

The V gene is TRBV5-4, the J gene TRBJ2-7; D ambiguous. Germline V CDR1 and CDR2: SGHNT, YYREEE (reference sequence). V was cut by 0 bases and J by 6 bases, with 19 bases left in between. The CDR3 consists of 16 residues. CDR3 coding DNA: TGTGCCAGCAGCTTGGCGGACGGCCTAGTCATGGGCGAGCAGTACTTC. Encoded protein: CASSLADGLVMGEQYF.

The chain couples TRBV5-1 to TRBJ2-7; D unresolved. Trimming shortened V by 5 bases and J by 2 bases, and 11 bases separated the two germline ends. Per the germline V gene, CDR1 is SGHRS and CDR2 is YFSETQ. The CDR3 spans 13 residues. The CDR3 DNA follows: TGCGCCAGCAGATCTAGTACAACCTACGAGCAGTACTTC. It yields the protein CASRSSTTYEQYF.

This sequence joins TRBV6-5 and TRBJ1-1; D unresolved. The CDR3 is 13 amino acids. With 6 bases removed from V and 0 bases from J, the gap between germline ends came to 8 bases. The germline gives CDR1 MNHEY, CDR2 SVGAGI. In DNA form, the CDR3 reads TGTGCCAGCAGACAGCCCATGAACACTGAAGCTTTCTTT. Translation: CASRQPMNTEAFF.

This clone appeared a single time. V and J are TRBV7-8 and TRBJ2-3; either TRBD1 or TRBD2 may fit D (6 bases each). V gave up 2 bases and J gave up 4 bases, with 13 bases separating them. From germline, CDR1 is SGHVS and CDR2 FQNEAQ. The CDR3 covers 15 residues. The DNA for the CDR3 is TGTGCCAGCAGCTTATCCGCGGGACATCCAGATACGCAGTATTTT. Translating gives CASSLSAGHPDTQYF.

The genes are TRBV27 and TRBJ1-2; no reliable D call. V shed 6 bases and J shed 6 bases, with 17 bases lying between them. The CDR3 runs to 14 residues. CDR1 MNHEY and CDR2 SMNVEV come from the germline V gene (reference sequence). The CDR3: CASRQSTERNGYTF. CDR3 nucleotides: TGTGCCAGCAGACAAAGTACCGAAAGAAATGGCTACACCTTC.

The chain uses TRBV28 and TRBJ1-1; 8 bases fit TRBD1. J gave up 8 bases and V 7 bases, and 9 bases lay outside the gene matches. Germline V gene data show CDR1 as MDHEN and CDR2 as SYDVKM. There are 13 residues in the CDR3. Written as DNA, the CDR3 is TGTGCCAGCACCGATCTAGGACAGGGAGAAGCTTTCTTT. This gives the protein CASTDLGQGEAFF.

This clone was observed a handful of times. The chain combines TRBV27 with TRBJ1-1, with D uncertain. Trimming shortened V by 1 base and J by 3 bases, and 6 bases separated the two germline ends. Germline V lookup: CDR1 MNHEY, CDR2 SMNVEV (reference sequence). There are 13 residues in the CDR3. CDR3 amino acids: CASSLYSDTEAFF. CDR3 bases: TGTGCCAGCAGTTTATATTCCGACACTGAAGCTTTCTTT.

The genes are TRBV11-1 and TRBJ2-5; D not certain. Near its end, the DNA agrees better with TRBJ2-7, so the J call may be wrong. Germline loops: CDR1 SGHAT, CDR2 FQDESV (reference sequence). The CDR3 covers 13 residues. CDR3 protein: CASSFPLDYEQYF. Here the CDR3 DNA reads TGTGCCAGCAGCTTCCCCCTAGACTACGAGCAGTACTTC.

CDR3 residues: CASGTSGIVNEQFF. CDR3 nucleotide sequence: TGTGCCAGCGGGACTAGCGGGATTGTTAATGAGCAGTTCTTC. This chain uses TRBV28 with TRBJ2-1; 13 positions agree with TRBD2. This CDR3 is 14 amino acids long. V gave up 8 bases and J gave up 7 bases; unmatched junction bases: 5. CDR1 MDHEN and CDR2 SYDVKM come from the germline V gene.